This TCR beta chain was captured by sequencing in a study of blood T cell repertoires in COVID-19. About the study: COVID-19 samples from acute and convalescent phases originated in the United States, Italy and Spain. PBMCs, B-cell-depleted T cells, or T cells were the source of the cDNA or gDNA that made up the material.

Trimming took off 6 bases at V and 2 bases at J, with 15 bases between the two ends. In germline, CDR1 is MNHNY, CDR2 SVGAGI (reference sequence). The CDR3 consists of 15 residues. In the original workflow: Amplifying reference gene primers gave estimates of nucleated cell counts. Sequencing was performed with immunoSEQ multiplex PCR; in TCRdb, only in-frame clones are kept and a portion is missing. The D gene and trimming were derived from the DNA, and the V and J assignments and clone size from that table. The sample shows fewer than 500,000 clones, approximately 90% of them seen only once. Sequencing was carried out using peripheral blood. The origin of this receptor is a woman in her thirties with active or convalescent COVID-19. The rearrangement joins TRBV6-6 to TRBJ2-3; D is possibly TRBD2 (7 bases). The CDR3 nucleotides read TGTGCCAGCAGCCCGACGGGGGGACACACAGATACGCAGTATTTT. Its translation is CASSPTGGHTDTQYF.